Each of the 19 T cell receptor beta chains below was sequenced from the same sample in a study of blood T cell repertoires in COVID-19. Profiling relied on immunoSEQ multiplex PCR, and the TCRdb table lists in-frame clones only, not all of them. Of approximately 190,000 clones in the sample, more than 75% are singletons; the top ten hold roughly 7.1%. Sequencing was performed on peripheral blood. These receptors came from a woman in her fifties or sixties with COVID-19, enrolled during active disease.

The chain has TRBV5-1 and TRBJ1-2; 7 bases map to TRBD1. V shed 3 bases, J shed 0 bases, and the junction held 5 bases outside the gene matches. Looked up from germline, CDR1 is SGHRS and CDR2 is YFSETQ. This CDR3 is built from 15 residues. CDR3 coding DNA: TGCGCCAGCAGCTGGGGGGACAGAACTAACTATGGCTACACCTTC. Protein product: CASSWGDRTNYGYTF.

As DNA, the CDR3 is TGTGCCAGCAGGCTAGCGGGGGGGCCCATCAATACGCAGTATTTT. Amino acids: CASRLAGGPINTQYF. J is TRBJ2-3 and V is TRBV2; 12 nucleotides agree with TRBD2. The CDR3 has 15 amino acids. CDR1 and CDR2 from the germline V gene are SNHLY and FYNNEI. V lost 6 bases to trimming and J lost 7 bases; unmatched junction nucleotides: 8.

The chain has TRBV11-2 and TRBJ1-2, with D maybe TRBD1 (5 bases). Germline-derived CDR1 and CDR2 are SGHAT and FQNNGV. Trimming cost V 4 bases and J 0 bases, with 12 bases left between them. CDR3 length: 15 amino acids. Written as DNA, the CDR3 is TGTGCCAGCAGCTCCTCAGGGCTAGCTAACTATGGCTACACCTTC. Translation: CASSSSGLANYGYTF.

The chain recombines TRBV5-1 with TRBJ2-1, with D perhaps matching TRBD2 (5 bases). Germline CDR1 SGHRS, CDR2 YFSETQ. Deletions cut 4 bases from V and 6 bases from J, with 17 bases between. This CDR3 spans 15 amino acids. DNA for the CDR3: TGCGCCAGCAGCCCTGGAGTTTCTCGGGGCAATGAGCAGTTCTTC. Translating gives CASSPGVSRGNEQFF. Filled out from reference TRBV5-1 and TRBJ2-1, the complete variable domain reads KAGVTQTPRYLIKTRGQQVTLSCSPISGHRSVSWYQQTPGQGLQFLFEYFSETQRNKGNFPGRFSGRQFSNSRSEMNVSTLELGDSALYLCASSPGVSRGNEQFFGPGTRLTVL.

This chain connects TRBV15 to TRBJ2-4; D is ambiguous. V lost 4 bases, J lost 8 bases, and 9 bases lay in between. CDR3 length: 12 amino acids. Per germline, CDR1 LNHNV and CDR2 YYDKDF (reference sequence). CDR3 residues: CATSITVDIQYF. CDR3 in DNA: TGTGCCACCAGCATCACGGTGGACATTCAGTACTTC.

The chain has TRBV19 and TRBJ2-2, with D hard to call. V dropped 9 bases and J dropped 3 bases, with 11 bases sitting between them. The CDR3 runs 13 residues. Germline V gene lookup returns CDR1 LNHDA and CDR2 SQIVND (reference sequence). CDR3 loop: CASKLPDTGELFF. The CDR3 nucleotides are TGTGCCAGCAAGCTCCCGGACACCGGGGAGCTGTTTTTT.

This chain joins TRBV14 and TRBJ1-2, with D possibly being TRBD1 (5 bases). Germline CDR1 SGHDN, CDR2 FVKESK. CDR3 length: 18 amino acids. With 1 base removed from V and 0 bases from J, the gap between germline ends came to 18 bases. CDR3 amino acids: CASSQGGIRGTANYGYTF. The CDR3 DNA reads TGTGCCAGCAGCCAAGGCGGGATTAGGGGAACAGCTAACTATGGCTACACCTTC. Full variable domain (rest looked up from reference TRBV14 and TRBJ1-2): EAGVTQFPSHSVIEKGQTVTLRCDPISGHDNLYWYRRVMGKEIKFLLHFVKESKQDESGMPNNRFLAERTGGTYSTLKVQPAELEDSGVYFCASSQGGIRGTANYGYTFGSGTRLTVV.

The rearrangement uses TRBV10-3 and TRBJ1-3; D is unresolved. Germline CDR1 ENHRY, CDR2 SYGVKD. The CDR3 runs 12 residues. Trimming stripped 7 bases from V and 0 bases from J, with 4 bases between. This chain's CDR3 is CAIMSSGNTIYF. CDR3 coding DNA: TGTGCCATCATGAGCTCTGGAAACACCATATATTTT.

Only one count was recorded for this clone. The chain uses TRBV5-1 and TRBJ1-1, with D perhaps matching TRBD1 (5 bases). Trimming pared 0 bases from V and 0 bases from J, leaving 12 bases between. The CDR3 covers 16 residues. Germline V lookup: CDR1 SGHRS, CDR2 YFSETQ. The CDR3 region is CASSLEPDRMNTEAFF. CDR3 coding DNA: TGCGCCAGCAGCTTGGAGCCTGACAGAATGAACACTGAAGCTTTCTTT.

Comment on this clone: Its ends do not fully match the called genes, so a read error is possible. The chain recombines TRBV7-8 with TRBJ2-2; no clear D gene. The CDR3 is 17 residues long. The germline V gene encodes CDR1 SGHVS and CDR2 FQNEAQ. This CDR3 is CANSLVAAAANTGELFF. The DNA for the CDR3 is TGTGCCAACAGCTTAGTCGCGGCAGCTGCTAACACCGGGGAGCTGTTTTTT.

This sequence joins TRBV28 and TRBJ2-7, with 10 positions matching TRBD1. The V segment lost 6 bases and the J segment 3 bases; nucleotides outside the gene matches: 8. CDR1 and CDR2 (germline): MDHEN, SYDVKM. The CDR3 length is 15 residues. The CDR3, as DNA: TGTGCCAGCAGACCTGGGACAGGGGCCCTCTACGAGCAGTACGTC. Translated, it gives CASRPGTGALYEQYV.

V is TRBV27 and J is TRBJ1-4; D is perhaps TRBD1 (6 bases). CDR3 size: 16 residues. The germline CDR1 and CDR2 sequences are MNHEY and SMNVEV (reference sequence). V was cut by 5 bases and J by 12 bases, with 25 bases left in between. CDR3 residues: CASSLGSGTLGAQLFF. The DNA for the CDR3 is TGTGCCAGCAGTCTGGGGTCCGGGACACTCGGGGCCCAACTGTTTTTT.

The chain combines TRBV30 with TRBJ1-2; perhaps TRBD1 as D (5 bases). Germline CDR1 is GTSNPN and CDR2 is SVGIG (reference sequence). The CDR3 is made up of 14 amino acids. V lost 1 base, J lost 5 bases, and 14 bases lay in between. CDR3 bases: TGTGCCTGGAGTGGGGGCAGCCAACTTTATGGCTACACCTTC. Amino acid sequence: CAWSGGSQLYGYTF.

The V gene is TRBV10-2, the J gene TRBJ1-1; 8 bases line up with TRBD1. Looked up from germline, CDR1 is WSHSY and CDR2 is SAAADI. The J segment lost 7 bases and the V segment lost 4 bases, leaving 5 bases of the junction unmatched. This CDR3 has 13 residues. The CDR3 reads CASSVPDRDEAFF. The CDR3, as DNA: TGCGCCAGCAGTGTCCCGGACAGGGATGAAGCTTTCTTT.

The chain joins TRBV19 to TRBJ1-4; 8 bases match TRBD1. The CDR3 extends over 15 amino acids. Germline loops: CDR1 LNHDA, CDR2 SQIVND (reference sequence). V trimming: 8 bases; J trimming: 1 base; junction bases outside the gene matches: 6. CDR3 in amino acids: CASSVQGGTNEKLFF. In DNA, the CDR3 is TGTGCCAGTTCGGTACAGGGGGGAACTAATGAAAAACTGTTTTTT.

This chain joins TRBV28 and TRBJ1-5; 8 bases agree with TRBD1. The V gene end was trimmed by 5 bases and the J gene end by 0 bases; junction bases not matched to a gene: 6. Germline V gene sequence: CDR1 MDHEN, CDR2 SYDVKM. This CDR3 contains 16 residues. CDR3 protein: CASSPGTGISNQPQHF. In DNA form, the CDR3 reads TGTGCCAGCAGTCCCGGGACAGGAATTAGCAATCAGCCCCAGCATTTT.

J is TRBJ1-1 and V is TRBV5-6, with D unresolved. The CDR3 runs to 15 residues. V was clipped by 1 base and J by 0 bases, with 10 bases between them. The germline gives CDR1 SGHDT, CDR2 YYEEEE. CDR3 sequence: CASSLQAALNTEAFF. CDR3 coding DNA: TGTGCCAGCAGCTTGCAAGCAGCGCTGAACACTGAAGCTTTCTTT.

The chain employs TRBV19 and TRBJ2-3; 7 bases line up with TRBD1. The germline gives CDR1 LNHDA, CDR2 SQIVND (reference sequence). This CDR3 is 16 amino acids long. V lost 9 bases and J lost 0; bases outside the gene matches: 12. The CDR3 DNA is TGTGCCAGCAACCATAGACAGGGTTCTAGCACAGATACGCAGTATTTT. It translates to CASNHRQGSSTDTQYF.

CDR3 protein: CASSEFSGQGFSPLHF. The CDR3 DNA is TGTGCCAGCAGTGAATTCTCGGGACAGGGTTTTTCACCCCTCCACTTT. The chain has TRBV25-1 and TRBJ1-6; 9 nucleotides agree with TRBD1. With 1 base clipped from V and 9 bases from J, the junction kept 7 bases outside the gene matches. CDR1 is MGHDK and CDR2 is SYGVNS in the germline V gene. The length of the CDR3 is 16 residues.